The 24 T cell receptor beta chains listed next were all sequenced from one sample in a study of shared clonotypes between healthy human individuals. Naive CD8 cells comprised CD45RO-negative, CCR7-positively selected cells, excluding terminally differentiated effector memory CD45RA+ cells. The assay was immunoSEQ multiplex PCR, and TCRdb's table has in-frame clones only and misses some. Of some 1,900,000 clones detected, about 95% appear once; the ten largest clones hold more than 0.95%. The sample comprised naive CD8+ T cells sorted from blood. These receptors all come from a young man in good health.

The chain employs TRBV13 and TRBJ2-5; D is perhaps TRBD1 or TRBD2 (5 bases each). Between the trimmed V and J ends, which lost 2 bases and 2 bases, there was a span of 18 bases. Germline-derived CDR1 and CDR2 are PRHDT and FYEKMQ (reference sequence). The CDR3 has 17 residues. The CDR3 reads CASSLSLGTIQQETQYF. The CDR3 nucleotides are TGTGCCAGCAGCTTAAGCCTTGGGACGATACAACAAGAGACCCAGTACTTC.

The V call is TRBV27, the J call TRBJ1-5; TRBD1 is a possible D gene (5 bases). The length of the CDR3 is 16 residues. Germline CDR1 and CDR2: MNHEY and SMNVEV (reference sequence). Trimming shortened V by 2 bases and J by 2 bases, and 13 bases separated the two germline ends. CDR3 sequence reads: CASSLGGGYGNQPQHF. The CDR3 region has the DNA TGTGCCAGCAGTTTAGGGGGGGGGTATGGCAATCAGCCCCAGCATTTT.

The V call is TRBV27, the J call TRBJ1-2; 10 nucleotides match TRBD1. Germline V gene data show CDR1 as MNHEY and CDR2 as SMNVEV (reference sequence). V lost 6 bases, J lost 4 bases, and 23 bases stayed unmatched. There are 20 residues in the CDR3. CDR3 in amino acids: CASSTMGWDRGHSKGYGYTF. For the CDR3, the DNA is TGTGCCAGCAGCACAATGGGCTGGGACAGGGGCCATTCGAAGGGCTATGGCTACACCTTC.

CDR3 nucleotides: TGTGCCAGCAACCACCATCCGACTAGCGGGAGATCCGATACGCAGTATTTT. Translation: CASNHHPTSGRSDTQYF. The chain carries TRBV7-8 and TRBJ2-3, with 12 bases matching TRBD2. The ends lost 7 bases at V and 6 bases at J; junction bases unmatched: 14. Germline assignment: CDR1 SGHVS and CDR2 FQNEAQ. This CDR3 has 17 residues.

The chain carries TRBV4-2 and TRBJ2-3, with D unresolved. Trimming left V 1 base short and J 4 bases short, with 12 bases between. The CDR3 loop spans 15 amino acids. Per the germline V gene, CDR1 is LGHNA and CDR2 is YNFKEQ. CDR3 nucleotides: TGTGCCAGCAGCCAAGTCGCAGGTCACCCAGATACGCAGTATTTT. Protein: CASSQVAGHPDTQYF.

The chain uses TRBV28 and TRBJ2-7; maybe TRBD1 (5 bases). The CDR3 spans 15 residues. The V and J ends lost 6 bases and 5 bases respectively, with 20 bases between them. Germline CDR1 and CDR2: MDHEN and SYDVKM. The CDR3 sequence is CASSARAQGSHEQYF. Written as DNA, the CDR3 is TGTGCCAGCAGCGCCCGGGCCCAGGGATCCCACGAGCAGTACTTC.

In its sample, this clone was seen once. The same CDR3 also results from other DNA sequences found in this sample. The V and J genes are TRBV27 and TRBJ2-7; D unclear. The length of the CDR3 is 13 residues. V gave up 3 bases and J gave up 2 bases, with 8 bases separating them. Germline CDR1 is MNHEY and CDR2 is SMNVEV (reference sequence). CDR3 amino acids: CASSFGRTYEQYF. CDR3 nucleotide sequence: TGTGCCAGCAGTTTCGGGCGGACCTACGAGCAGTACTTC.

The genes are TRBV11-2 and TRBJ2-7; weak D call: TRBD2 (6 bases). Germline assignment: CDR1 SGHAT and CDR2 FQNNGV. CDR3 size: 15 residues. Deletions cut 4 bases from V and 2 bases from J, with 15 bases between. The CDR3: CASSYRDLLAYEQYF. The CDR3 DNA is TGTGCCAGCAGCTACCGGGACTTGCTAGCCTACGAGCAGTACTTC.

The chain recombines TRBV19 with TRBJ1-1; TRBD1 is a possible D gene (5 bases). The germline V and J ends were trimmed by 0 bases and 3 bases, with 8 bases remaining between them. CDR3 length: 14 amino acids. The V gene's germline CDR1 is LNHDA and CDR2 SQIVND (reference sequence). Here the CDR3 reads CASSIDRGYTEAFF. The CDR3 DNA reads TGTGCCAGTAGTATAGATCGGGGGTACACTGAAGCTTTCTTT.

This sequence joins TRBV27 and TRBJ1-5; TRBD1 is a possible D gene (6 bases). Germline loops: CDR1 MNHEY, CDR2 SMNVEV (reference sequence). The CDR3 consists of 17 residues. V lost 1 base, J lost 6 bases, and 19 bases lay in between. The CDR3 bases are TGTGCCAGCAGTTTATTCGGGACGGGGGGGCCCAGTCAGCCCCAGCATTTT. Its protein product is CASSLFGTGGPSQPQHF.

The gene calls are TRBV6-5 and TRBJ2-3; 8 nucleotides match TRBD1. Germline CDR1 is MNHEY and CDR2 is SVGAGI. The CDR3 sequence is 16 residues long. J gave up 4 bases and V 3 bases, and 9 bases lay outside the gene matches. This CDR3 is CASSYLGGQAADTQYF. The CDR3 DNA sequence: TGTGCCAGCAGTTATCTGGGGGGACAGGCTGCAGATACGCAGTATTTT.

The CDR3 nucleotides read TGTGCCAGCAGCTTCTTAAACACCGGGGAGCTGTTTTTT. This codes for CASSFLNTGELFF. This chain connects TRBV11-1 to TRBJ2-2; D uncertain. The V end lost 3 bases, the J end lost 2 bases, and 4 bases lay between the germline ends. The germline CDR1 and CDR2 sequences are SGHAT and FQDESV (reference sequence). This CDR3 is built from 13 residues.

This chain uses TRBV5-4 with TRBJ2-7; TRBD1 agrees at 9 bases. Germline-derived CDR1 and CDR2 are SGHNT and YYREEE (reference sequence). With V trimmed by 3 bases and J by 5 bases, 12 bases remained unmatched. This CDR3 has 16 amino acids. The CDR3 DNA reads TGTGCCAGCAGCTGGGGGACAGGGCAGGAATACGACGAGCAGTACTTC. This sequence encodes CASSWGTGQEYDEQYF.

This rearrangement joins TRBV27 to TRBJ2-1; D is perhaps TRBD1 or TRBD2 (6 bases each). Germline V lookup: CDR1 MNHEY, CDR2 SMNVEV (reference sequence). The CDR3 has 15 residues. V was shortened by 2 bases and J by 2 bases, with 10 bases between the two germline ends. CDR3 DNA sequence: TGTGCCAGCAGTTTAAGGGGGGCCGCCTACAATGAGCAGTTCTTC. Protein product: CASSLRGAAYNEQFF.

The CDR3 loop is CASSAGTGSLTLHF. DNA of the CDR3: TGTGCCAGCAGCGCCGGGACAGGGAGTCTGACCCTCCACTTT. The chain uses TRBV9 and TRBJ1-6; 9 bases are shared with TRBD1. Germline-derived CDR1 and CDR2 are SGDLS and YYNGEE. The CDR3 spans 14 residues. The trim removed 3 bases at V and 14 bases at J, leaving 9 bases unmatched.

This clone was picked up one time. The rearrangement joins TRBV10-1 to TRBJ2-7; D is unclear. Trimming cost V 3 bases and J 3 bases, with 15 bases left between them. The CDR3 has 15 residues. The germline V gene has CDR1 WNHNN and CDR2 SYGVQD (reference sequence). Here the CDR3 reads CASSDQELGGYEQYF. CDR3 nucleotides: TGCGCCAGCAGTGACCAGGAGTTGGGCGGCTACGAGCAGTACTTC.

The chain recombines TRBV27 with TRBJ2-2; 8 bases are a match to TRBD1. CDR1 is MNHEY and CDR2 is SMNVEV in the germline V gene (reference sequence). CDR3 size: 17 residues. With V trimmed by 5 bases and J by 3 bases, 11 bases remained unmatched. CDR3 sequence: CASSVPLDREDTGELFF. The DNA of the CDR3 is TGTGCCAGCAGTGTCCCTTTGGACAGGGAAGACACCGGGGAGCTGTTTTTT.

This chain connects TRBV19 to TRBJ2-7; perhaps TRBD2 as D (6 bases). The CDR3 has 12 residues. V was pared by 8 bases and J by 3 bases, with 11 bases between. Germline V lookup: CDR1 LNHDA, CDR2 SQIVND (reference sequence). The CDR3 sequence is CASRDWNYEQYF. The CDR3 DNA reads TGTGCCAGTCGGGACTGGAACTACGAGCAGTACTTC.

The CDR3 DNA reads as TGTGCCAGCAGTCCCTTGAATCACCCCACTGAAGCTTTCTTT. It specifies CASSPLNHPTEAFF. The chain couples TRBV27 to TRBJ1-1; D unclear. CDR3 length equals 14 residues. Germline assignment: CDR1 MNHEY and CDR2 SMNVEV (reference sequence). Trimming stripped 5 bases from V and 4 bases from J, with 14 bases between.

This clone occurred once. The rearrangement links TRBV28 to TRBJ1-2; the match to TRBD1 covers 7 bases. Germline assignment: CDR1 MDHEN and CDR2 SYDVKM. The CDR3 covers 16 residues. The junction had 18 bases not matched to a gene; V was cut back by 6 bases and J by 8 bases. The CDR3, as DNA: TGTGCCAGCAGCGGGACAGTTTATTGGGGTGACGGGGGCTACACCTTC. It encodes CASSGTVYWGDGGYTF.

The chain carries TRBV7-9 and TRBJ1-6; D unresolved. Germline CDR1 and CDR2: SEHNR and FQNEAQ (reference sequence). The V and J ends lost 2 bases and 6 bases respectively, with 8 bases between them. CDR3 length: 14 residues. CDR3 nucleotide sequence: TGTGCCAGCAGCTTATCGGTTCTTAATTCACCCCTCCACTTT. This encodes CASSLSVLNSPLHF.

This chain connects TRBV4-3 to TRBJ2-3, with 14 bases that match TRBD2. The V gene end was trimmed by 6 bases and the J gene end by 2 bases; junction bases not matched to a gene: 10. Germline-derived CDR1 and CDR2 are LGHNA and YSLEER. The CDR3 has 18 amino acids. The DNA for the CDR3 is TGCGCCAGCAGTCAACGCGGGACTAGCGGGAGTTACACAGATACGCAGTATTTT. It yields the protein CASSQRGTSGSYTDTQYF.

The chain is built from TRBV18 and TRBJ1-1; D is uncertain. From germline, CDR1 is KGHSH and CDR2 LQKENI. This CDR3 spans 15 amino acids. Trimming pared 2 bases from V and 7 bases from J, leaving 17 bases between. CDR3 loop: CASSPSPGAGIEAFF. The CDR3 nucleotides are TGTGCCAGCTCACCATCGCCAGGCGCGGGTATTGAAGCTTTCTTT.

Concerning this clone itself: Distinct nucleotide sequences in the sample also encode this CDR3. This sequence joins TRBV9 and TRBJ1-3, with D perhaps matching TRBD1 (5 bases). CDR1 and CDR2 from the germline V gene are SGDLS and YYNGEE. The CDR3 has 14 amino acids. V was shortened by 5 bases and J by 0 bases, with 9 bases between the two germline ends. CDR3 bases: TGTGCCAGCAGTGGGGGAGACTCTGGAAACACCATATATTTT. The encoded protein is CASSGGDSGNTIYF.